This T cell receptor (beta chain) was identified in a study of shared clonotypes between healthy human individuals. Study-level information: Serving as donors were a couple of women and three men, whose ages spanned 18 to 49. Whole-study findings and limits: Naive subsets generally exceeded memory subsets in estimated richness.

The CDR3 is made up of 14 amino acids. CDR1 is SGHDN, CDR2 FVKESK, per germline. Deletions cut 5 bases from V and 3 bases from J, with 14 bases between. Sequencing was performed with immunoSEQ multiplex PCR; in TCRdb, only in-frame clones are kept and a portion is missing. Seen here are roughly 1,500,000 clones, around 98% observed once, and the top ten hold roughly 0.45%. The study drew its donors from healthy HIV-negative adults without recent acute infections or vaccinations. A split of CD4+ cells into CD45RA+ naive and CD45RA-negative memory subsets was performed. A note on this clone: The antigen is unknown.

This receptor was taken from a man aged 30-40 years in good health. Sequencing was done on a sample of naive CD4+ T cells sorted from blood. Stated subset: CD45RA+ positively selected. The chain is built from TRBV14 and TRBJ2-7; maybe TRBD1 (6 bases). CDR3 in amino acids: CASSGPGHVYEQYF. CDR3 in DNA: TGTGCCAGCAGCGGTCCGGGACACGTCTACGAGCAGTACTTC. Combining the CDR3 with reference TRBV14 and TRBJ2-7 gives the whole variable domain EAGVTQFPSHSVIEKGQTVTLRCDPISGHDNLYWYRRVMGKEIKFLLHFVKESKQDESGMPNNRFLAERTGGTYSTLKVQPAELEDSGVYFCASSGPGHVYEQYFGPGTRLTVT.